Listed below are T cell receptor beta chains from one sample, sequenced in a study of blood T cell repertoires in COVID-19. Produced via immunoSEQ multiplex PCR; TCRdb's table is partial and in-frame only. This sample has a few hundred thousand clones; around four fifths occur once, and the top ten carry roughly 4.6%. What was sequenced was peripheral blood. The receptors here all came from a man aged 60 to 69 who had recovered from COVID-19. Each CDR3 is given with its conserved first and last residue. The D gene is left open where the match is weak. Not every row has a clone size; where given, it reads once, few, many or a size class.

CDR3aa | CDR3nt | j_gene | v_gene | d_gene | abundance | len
CASSPQGARGTEAFF | TGTGCCAGCTCACCACAGGGGGCGCGAGGCACTGAAGCTTTCTTT | TRBJ1-1 | TRBV18 | TRBD1 | . | 15
CAISGDSGKGSGKNNQPQHF | TGTGCCATCAGCGGGGACAGTGGAAAGGGGTCGGGGAAAAACAATCAGCCCCAGCATTTT | TRBJ1-5 | TRBV10-3 | TRBD1 | few | 20
CASSLTGGANQPQHF | TGCGCCAGCAGCTTGACAGGGGGTGCCAATCAGCCCCAGCATTTT | TRBJ1-5 | TRBV5-1 | TRBD1 | once | 15
CASSLSGNIGAEAFF | TGCGCCAGCAGCTTGTCGGGAAACATTGGCGCTGAAGCTTTCTTT | TRBJ1-1 | TRBV5-1 | . | . | 15
CAISDEGIAGGSNVNEQFF | TGTGCCATCAGTGACGAAGGAATAGCGGGCGGGTCTAATGTGAATGAGCAGTTCTTC | TRBJ2-1 | TRBV10-3 | TRBD2 | . | 19
CAISEDRPSYEQYF | TGTGCCATCAGTGAGGACAGGCCCTCCTACGAGCAGTACTTC | TRBJ2-7 | TRBV10-3 | . | few | 14
CATSDFFQAREGEKLFF | TGTGCCACCAGTGATTTTTTCCAGGCGAGAGAAGGTGAAAAACTGTTTTTT | TRBJ1-4 | TRBV24-1 | . | many | 17
CATGTGVTDTQYF | TGTGCCACCGGGACAGGAGTGACAGATACGCAGTATTTT | TRBJ2-3 | TRBV24-1 | TRBD1 | . | 13
CASSPRTSGRETQYF | TGTGCCAGCAGCCCCCGGACTAGCGGGAGGGAGACCCAGTACTTC | TRBJ2-5 | TRBV6-5 | TRBD2 | . | 15
CASSLGTVSNEKLFF | TGTGCCAGCAGCTTGGGGACAGTTAGTAATGAAAAACTGTTTTTT | TRBJ1-4 | TRBV7-9 | TRBD1 | . | 15
CASSEGTGGYEQYF | TGTGCCAGCAGTGAGGGGACAGGGGGCTACGAGCAGTACTTC | TRBJ2-7 | TRBV28 | TRBD1 | . | 14
CASSHRTARTDTQYF | TGTGCCAGCAGCCATCGGACAGCCCGCACAGATACGCAGTATTTT | TRBJ2-3 | TRBV13 | . | . | 15
CASSLLGLTQETQYF | TGTGCCAGCAGCTTACTAGGTCTGACTCAAGAGACCCAGTACTTC | TRBJ2-5 | TRBV7-3 | . | . | 15
CASSLFQGYEQYF | TGTGCCAGCAGCTTATTCCAGGGCTACGAGCAGTACTTC | TRBJ2-7 | TRBV7-9 | . | . | 13
CASSPGLAGGRGELFF | TGTGCCAGCAGCCCGGGGTTGGCGGGAGGACGCGGGGAGCTGTTTTTT | TRBJ2-2 | TRBV13 | TRBD2 | . | 16
CASSPGPRGVYEQYF | TGTGCCAGCAGCCCCGGCCCCCGAGGAGTGTACGAGCAGTACTTC | TRBJ2-7 | TRBV7-9 | . | . | 15
CASSLFNFEQFF | TGTGCCAGCAGCTTGTTCAACTTTGAGCAGTTCTTC | TRBJ2-1 | TRBV5-6 | . | . | 12
CASSLFEFRNIQYF | TGTGCCAGCAGCTTGTTTGAATTTAGAAACATTCAGTACTTC | TRBJ2-4 | TRBV5-4 | . | . | 14
CASSQRGRNSNQPQHF | TGTGCCAGCTCACAACGGGGGAGAAATAGCAATCAGCCCCAGCATTTT | TRBJ1-5 | TRBV18 | . | . | 16
CASIGGSLYEQYF | TGTGCCAGCATAGGCGGCAGCCTCTACGAGCAGTACTTC | TRBJ2-7 | TRBV6-5 | . | . | 13
CASSYPGNNEQFF | TGTGCCAGCAGTTACCCGGGAAACAATGAGCAGTTCTTC | TRBJ2-1 | TRBV6-5 | . | many | 13
CASWPDSIGMNTEAFF | TGCGCCAGCTGGCCAGACAGCATAGGAATGAACACTGAAGCTTTCTTT | TRBJ1-1 | TRBV10-1 | . | . | 16
CASSQGSGLETQYF | TGTGCCAGCAGCCAAGGTTCAGGACTGGAGACCCAGTACTTC | TRBJ2-5 | TRBV3-1/TRBV3-2 | . | . | 14
CASSYPEASAQYF | TGTGCCAGCAGTTACCCCGAGGCGTCGGCCCAGTACTTC | TRBJ2-5 | TRBV6-5 | . | . | 13
CASSWGGRGAYYGYTF | TGTGCCAGCAGCTGGGGAGGGAGGGGCGCGTACTATGGCTACACCTTC | TRBJ1-2 | TRBV11-2 | . | . | 16
CASSMGFGEGSPLHF | TGTGCCAGCAGCATGGGGTTCGGGGAGGGGTCACCCCTCCACTTT | TRBJ1-6 | TRBV7-9 | . | . | 15
CASSRQGQPQHF | TGTGCCAGCAGCCGACAGGGACAGCCCCAGCATTTT | TRBJ1-5 | TRBV27 | TRBD1 | . | 12
CAWSSGLAYEQYF | TGTGCCTGGAGTTCGGGACTAGCGTACGAGCAGTACTTC | TRBJ2-7 | TRBV30 | TRBD2 | . | 13
CASSLVGSGSYEQYF | TGTGCCAGCAGCTTAGTTGGTAGCGGGAGCTACGAGCAGTACTTC | TRBJ2-7 | TRBV7-8 | TRBD2 | . | 15
CASSGGLEGLMVSAPQHF | TGTGCCAGCAGTGGTGGGTTGGAGGGCCTCATGGTTAGCGCGCCCCAGCATTTT | TRBJ1-5 | TRBV2 | . | . | 18
CASSQESAGNYGYTF | TGCGCCAGCAGCCAAGAATCTGCAGGGAACTATGGCTACACCTTC | TRBJ1-2 | TRBV4-1 | . | few | 15
CASSRQVTGEQYF | TGTGCCAGCAGCCGACAGGTCACCGGGGAGCAGTACTTC | TRBJ2-7 | TRBV12-3/TRBV12-4 | . | . | 13
CASSALGDRGGEQYF | TGTGCCAGCAGCGCCCTGGGGGACAGGGGTGGTGAGCAGTACTTC | TRBJ2-7 | TRBV28 | TRBD1 | . | 15
CAWKTSSYNSPLHF | TGTGCCTGGAAAACGAGCTCCTATAATTCACCCCTCCACTTT | TRBJ1-6 | TRBV30 | . | . | 14
CSIGAGEQQYF | TGCAGCATTGGGGCAGGGGAGCAGCAGTACTTC | TRBJ2-7 | TRBV29-1 | . | . | 11
CASSETGPSAPLHF | TGCGCCAGCAGTGAGACAGGTCCGAGTGCACCCCTCCACTTT | TRBJ1-6 | TRBV5-1 | . | few | 14
CAISSLATDTQYF | TGTGCCATCAGCTCACTAGCGACAGATACGCAGTATTTT | TRBJ2-3 | TRBV10-3 | TRBD2 | . | 13
CASSPGRAIYGYTF | TGTGCCAGCAGCCCCGGGCGGGCGATCTATGGCTACACCTTC | TRBJ1-2 | TRBV7-2 | . | . | 14
CAGRIGSAQYF | TGTGCTGGGAGAATCGGGTCTGCGCAGTATTTT | TRBJ2-3 | TRBV30 | . | . | 11
CASSQGDSGNTIYF | TGTGCCAGCAGCCAAGGGGATTCTGGAAACACCATATATTTT | TRBJ1-3 | TRBV7-6 | . | . | 14
CASSLGVGELFF | TGTGCCAGCAGCTTAGGAGTGGGGGAGCTGTTTTTT | TRBJ2-2 | TRBV7-2 | . | . | 12
CASRAGTSYEQYF | TGTGCCAGCAGGGCGGGCACTTCCTACGAGCAGTACTTC | TRBJ2-7 | TRBV6-5 | . | . | 13
CASSSGTARGNEQFF | TGTGCCAGCAGTTCCGGGACTGCAAGAGGCAATGAGCAGTTCTTC | TRBJ2-1 | TRBV6-6 | . | . | 15
CASSSTTVRQGYEQYF | TGTGCCAGCAGCTCTACAACCGTGAGACAGGGTTACGAGCAGTACTTC | TRBJ2-7 | TRBV5-4 | TRBD1 | . | 16
CATMGGLGNSPLHF | TGTGCCACAATGGGGGGGCTGGGTAATTCACCCCTCCACTTT | TRBJ1-6 | TRBV6-5 | . | . | 14
CASTRTGGGYTF | TGTGCCAGCACCCGGACCGGCGGGGGCTACACCTTC | TRBJ1-2 | TRBV9 | . | . | 12
CASSLGTSGAYNEQFF | TGTGCCAGCAGCTTAGGGACTAGCGGAGCATACAATGAGCAGTTCTTC | TRBJ2-1 | TRBV11-3 | TRBD2 | . | 16
CASSLEGASDTQYF | TGTGCCAGCAGCTTAGAAGGAGCATCGGATACGCAGTATTTT | TRBJ2-3 | TRBV7-9 | . | . | 14
CASSLNLKLGANVLTF | TGTGCCAGCAGTTTAAACCTCAAACTTGGGGCCAACGTCCTGACTTTC | TRBJ2-6 | TRBV27 | . | . | 16
CASSPRGTSGGNEQFF | TGTGCCAGCTCACCCCGGGGGACTAGCGGGGGGAATGAGCAGTTCTTC | TRBJ2-1 | TRBV18 | TRBD2 | . | 16
CASSWAHGTGELFF | TGTGCCAGCAGCTGGGCCCATGGCACCGGGGAGCTGTTTTTT | TRBJ2-2 | TRBV5-4 | . | . | 14
CASSSAFRGQPQHF | TGTGCCAGCAGCTCTGCTTTTAGGGGTCAGCCCCAGCATTTT | TRBJ1-5 | TRBV16 | . | few | 14
CASSVSGGGTWAYQETQYF | TGTGCCAGCAGCGTATCCGGCGGGGGAACTTGGGCGTACCAAGAGACCCAGTACTTC | TRBJ2-5 | TRBV9 | TRBD2 | . | 19
CASSPLTGQRGYTF | TGCGCCAGCAGCCCGCTCACCGGACAGCGCGGCTACACCTTC | TRBJ1-2 | TRBV5-1 | . | . | 14
CASSPQGRYTGELFF | TGTGCCAGCTCTCCACAGGGGCGTTACACCGGGGAGCTGTTTTTT | TRBJ2-2 | TRBV18 | TRBD1 | few | 15
CASSLDLSSYEQYF | TGTGCCAGCAGCTTAGATTTGAGCTCCTACGAGCAGTACTTC | TRBJ2-7 | TRBV11-2 | . | . | 14
CASSRGSIPYEQYF | TGTGCCAGCAGTCGCGGGAGCATTCCCTACGAGCAGTACTTC | TRBJ2-7 | TRBV27 | TRBD2 | . | 14
CASSGGTGTSSYEQYF | TGTGCCAGCAGCGGCGGGACAGGGACGTCCTCCTACGAGCAGTACTTC | TRBJ2-7 | TRBV5-4 | TRBD1 | . | 16
CASRRDSVQYF | TGTGCCAGCAGACGGGACTCCGTTCAGTACTTC | TRBJ2-7 | TRBV2 | . | . | 11